This TCR beta chain was observed in a study of T cell responses to AZD1222 COVID-19 vaccine. The repertoire was sequenced with immunoSEQ multiplex PCR; TCRdb's copy has only in-frame clones and lacks some. The top ten clones hold around 5.1% of a sample with roughly 89,000 clones, roughly 90% of them seen once. CDR3 length: 13 amino acids. In germline, CDR1 is MNHEY, CDR2 SVGAGI. V gave up 4 bases and J gave up 8 bases; unmatched junction bases: 7. The TCR sequence derives from an adult in good health. V gene TRBV6-5 combines with J gene TRBJ1-1, with 7 bases aligning to TRBD1. Sequencing was performed on peripheral blood, taken on day 0 of MenACWY control vaccination. The CDR3 protein is CASSFGQDREAFF. Here the CDR3 DNA reads TGTGCCAGCAGTTTCGGACAGGACAGAGAAGCTTTCTTT.